Below, 28 T cell receptor beta chains from the same sample are listed, as sequenced in a study of human T cells and chemical hapten exposure. Time point indicated: patch test 1, 2 weeks after DPC sensitization. Treatment of the sample: therapeutic diphenylcyclopropenone sensitization with weekly scalp DPC. TCRdb analysed the RACE reads with MiXCR anew, one entry per CDR3 protein. This sample has around 300,000 distinct CDR3 sequences; under 8% occur once, and the top ten carry 7.5% to 8.5%. The sequencing used whole blood, collected in connection with sensitization to the hapten diphenylcyclopropenone (DPC). The receptors here all came from a woman under 30 with alopecia areata. Some clones in this sample may be carry-over from other donors' samples.

This clonotype came up many times. The chain links TRBV3-1 to TRBJ2-1, with TRBD2 matching 8 bases. Germline V gene lookup returns CDR1 LGHDT and CDR2 YNNKEL (reference sequence). Losses at the gene ends were 2 bases for V and 7 bases for J; bases not matched to a gene: 7. The CDR3 contains 15 residues. The CDR3 DNA follows: TGTGCCAGCAGCCAAAACGGGGGGGGCCGTAATGAGCAGTTCTTC. Translating it yields CASSQNGGGRNEQFF.

The V call is TRBV18, the J call TRBJ2-7, with D possibly matching TRBD2 (7 bases). Trimming took 3 bases from V and 2 from J, leaving 20 bases between them. There are 17 residues in the CDR3. Germline V lookup: CDR1 KGHSH, CDR2 LQKENI. CDR3 DNA sequence: TGTGCCAGCTCACCGAATGGAGGGGGGGTATCAACCTACGAGCAGTACTTC. Translation gives CASSPNGGGVSTYEQYF.

This chain uses TRBV19 with TRBJ2-5; 9 nucleotides align to TRBD1. Germline V CDR1 and CDR2: LNHDA, SQIVND (reference sequence). J lost 1 base, V lost 8 bases, and 8 bases had no gene match. The CDR3 is made up of 15 amino acids. The CDR3 DNA sequence: TGTGCCAGTTCTACCGGGACAGGGTTCCAAGAGACCCAGTACTTC. Its protein is CASSTGTGFQETQYF.

This clonotype was recorded at least ten times. The rearrangement links TRBV29-1 to TRBJ1-2; 9 nucleotides line up with TRBD1. V lost 6 bases, J lost 2 bases, and 1 base stayed unmatched. The CDR3 is 12 amino acids. Germline CDR1 reads SQVTM; CDR2 reads ANQGSEA. CDR3 residues: CSVDRGNYGYTF. As DNA, the CDR3 is TGCAGCGTCGACAGGGGGAACTATGGCTACACCTTC.

This clonotype was observed a handful of times. The rearrangement links TRBV7-9 to TRBJ1-5, with D tentatively TRBD1 (6 bases). This CDR3 has 18 amino acids. Germline loops: CDR1 SEHNR, CDR2 FQNEAQ (reference sequence). Trimming left V 4 bases short and J 7 bases short, with 26 bases between. The CDR3 protein is CASSSTYEIQGFRQPQHF. The CDR3 DNA is TGTGCCAGCAGCTCCACCTACGAGATCCAGGGGTTCCGGCAGCCCCAGCATTTT.

This clonotype came up many times. The V gene is TRBV6-5, the J gene TRBJ2-7; the D gene could be TRBD1 or TRBD2 (6 bases each). The germline V gene has CDR1 MNHEY and CDR2 SVGAGI. The CDR3 extends over 13 amino acids. The V end lost 6 bases, the J end lost 2 bases, and 11 bases lay between the germline ends. This chain's CDR3 is CASRRDTTYEQYF. CDR3 nucleotide sequence: TGTGCCAGCAGGCGGGACACCACCTACGAGCAGTACTTC.

This clonotype occurred many times. This chain joins TRBV11-1 and TRBJ1-6; tentative D call: TRBD1 (6 bases). Germline lookup yields CDR1 SGHAT and CDR2 FQDESV (reference sequence). This CDR3 comprises 16 residues. Trimming shortened V by 7 bases and J by 5 bases, and 18 bases separated the two germline ends. In DNA, the CDR3 is TGTGCCAGCACCAAATATCGGGGACAAGATAATTCACCCCTCCACTTT. Amino acid sequence: CASTKYRGQDNSPLHF.

This clonotype was counted between two and nine times. The chain is built from TRBV28 and TRBJ1-5; D is undetermined. The V gene's germline CDR1 is MDHEN and CDR2 SYDVKM. The CDR3 has 11 amino acids. Trimming removed 10 bases at V and 6 bases at J, with 10 bases between. CDR3 coding DNA: TGTGCCACCGGTTTTGGTCAGCCCCAGCATTTT. Translated, it gives CATGFGQPQHF.

The genes are TRBV7-8 and TRBJ1-1; 11 bases line up with TRBD1. Trimming removed 4 bases from V and 0 bases from J; junction bases left unmatched: 7. Per germline, CDR1 SGHVS and CDR2 FQNEAQ. The CDR3 contains 17 residues. Here the CDR3 reads CASSSEGQGVMNTEAFF. CDR3 DNA sequence: TGTGCCAGCAGCTCGGAGGGACAGGGGGTTATGAACACTGAAGCTTTCTTT.

J is TRBJ1-5 and V is TRBV9, with D unclear. V dropped 0 bases and J dropped 4 bases, with 8 bases sitting between them. The CDR3 sequence is 14 residues long. CDR1 SGDLS and CDR2 YYNGEE come from the germline V gene. CDR3 DNA: TGTGCCAGCAGCGTAGAGGCGAGGAATCAGCCCCAGCATTTT. This sequence encodes CASSVEARNQPQHF.

This clonotype was observed many times. This rearrangement joins TRBV12-3 or TRBV12-4 to TRBJ2-2; weak D call: TRBD2 (6 bases). The V and J ends lost 3 bases and 3 bases respectively, with 17 bases between them. This CDR3 has 17 amino acids. CDR3 amino acids: CASSFSGTLLDTGELFF. In nucleotides, the CDR3 is TGTGCCAGCAGTTTCTCCGGGACTTTACTAGACACCGGGGAGCTGTTTTTT.

This clonotype was recorded a few times. The V call is TRBV25-1, the J call TRBJ1-2; no clear D gene. CDR3 length: 16 residues. With 6 bases removed from V and 3 bases from J, the gap between germline ends came to 20 bases. Germline V gives CDR1 MGHDK, CDR2 SYGVNS. In DNA form, the CDR3 reads TGTGCCAGCAGCCACGTCCATTCCCCTCCTTACTATGGCTACACCTTC. Its protein product is CASSHVHSPPYYGYTF.

J is TRBJ1-1 and V is TRBV6-2 or TRBV6-3; tentatively, D is TRBD1 (6 bases). Between the trimmed V and J ends, which lost 6 bases and 5 bases, there was a span of 16 bases. Germline assignment: CDR1 MNHEY and CDR2 SVGEGT. CDR3 length: 14 residues. CDR3 amino acids: CASRFNAGVTEAFF. In nucleotides, the CDR3 is TGTGCCAGCAGATTCAACGCAGGGGTGACTGAAGCTTTCTTT.

This clonotype has just a few counts. The rearrangement uses TRBV9 and TRBJ2-3; D is perhaps TRBD2 (6 bases). CDR1 SGDLS and CDR2 YYNGEE come from the germline V gene. Trimming removed 0 bases from V and 2 bases from J, with 10 bases in between. The CDR3 totals 15 residues. This CDR3 reads CASSVVGGTTDTQYF. The CDR3 DNA is TGTGCCAGCAGCGTAGTCGGGGGAACCACAGATACGCAGTATTTT. Combining the CDR3 with reference TRBV9 and TRBJ2-3 gives the whole variable domain DSGVTQTPKHLITATGQRVTLRCSPRSGDLSVYWYQQSLDQGLQFLIQYYNGEERAKGNILERFSAQQFPDLHSELNLSSLELGDSALYFCASSVVGGTTDTQYFGPGTRLTVL.

This clonotype has at least ten counts. The chain is built from TRBV5-5 and TRBJ2-4; 7 positions match TRBD1. The CDR3 sequence is 14 residues long. Germline lookup yields CDR1 SGHKS and CDR2 YYEKEE (reference sequence). Unmatched junction bases numbered 6, after V lost 4 bases and J lost 5 bases. The CDR3 is CASSRQGRQNIQYF. In nucleotides, the CDR3 is TGTGCCAGCAGCCGACAGGGTCGCCAAAACATTCAGTACTTC.

This clonotype was observed at least ten times. The gene calls are TRBV3-1 and TRBJ2-6, with D perhaps matching TRBD2 (6 bases). The CDR3 loop spans 13 amino acids. V was trimmed by 8 bases and J by 2 bases, leaving 7 bases between them. Germline V gene lookup returns CDR1 LGHDT and CDR2 YNNKEL (reference sequence). As DNA, the CDR3 is TGTGCCAGCGTAGCGGCTGGGGCCAACGTCCTGACTTTC. Translating it yields CASVAAGANVLTF.

The chain links TRBV4-2 to TRBJ1-6; D may be TRBD1 (6 bases). The V end was cut by 3 bases, the J end by 6 bases, with 15 bases between. Germline lookup yields CDR1 LGHNA and CDR2 YNFKEQ. The CDR3 runs 16 residues. The chain's CDR3 is CASSQPRGGGNSPLHF. The CDR3 nucleotides are TGTGCCAGCAGCCAGCCCAGGGGAGGGGGTAATTCACCCCTCCACTTT.

This chain links TRBV5-8 with TRBJ2-5; D gene unclear. V dropped 5 bases and J dropped 6 bases, with 11 bases sitting between them. The CDR3 runs 12 residues. In germline, CDR1 is SGHTS, CDR2 YDEGEE. CDR3 residues: CASRSMGKTQYF. CDR3 DNA: TGTGCCAGCAGGTCCATGGGAAAGACCCAGTACTTC.

This clonotype has a handful of counts. The V gene is TRBV5-1, the J gene TRBJ2-7; TRBD1 agrees at 12 bases. CDR1 SGHRS and CDR2 YFSETQ come from the germline V gene. The CDR3 is 14 amino acids. J gave up 5 bases and V 4 bases, and 4 bases lay outside the gene matches. The CDR3 protein is CASSLGTGGNEQYF. The CDR3 bases are TGCGCCAGCAGCCTAGGGACAGGGGGCAACGAGCAGTACTTC.

This chain links TRBV4-3 with TRBJ2-7, with 9 bases identical to TRBD1. The V segment lost 3 bases and the J segment 3 bases; nucleotides outside the gene matches: 9. CDR3 length: 16 amino acids. Germline CDR1 and CDR2: LGHNA and YSLEER. CDR3 in amino acids: CASSHSISGQGYEQYF. CDR3 nucleotides: TGCGCCAGCAGCCACTCGATCTCGGGACAGGGCTACGAGCAGTACTTC.

This clonotype has ten or more counts. The chain employs TRBV12-3 or TRBV12-4 and TRBJ2-3, with D possibly matching TRBD2 (5 bases). The CDR3 runs to 16 residues. The germline V and J ends were trimmed by 3 bases and 3 bases, with 16 bases remaining between them. The CDR3 DNA follows: TGTGCCAGCAGTTTCGTCTCGGGGTACGGAACAGATACGCAGTATTTT. Amino acids: CASSFVSGYGTDTQYF.

This clonotype was found many times. V gene TRBV3-1 combines with J gene TRBJ2-2, with 10 positions matching TRBD2. V lost 1 base, J lost 6 bases, and 5 bases stayed unmatched. The CDR3 runs to 16 residues. Germline lookup yields CDR1 LGHDT and CDR2 YNNKEL (reference sequence). The CDR3 reads CASSQGERGGAGELFF. The CDR3 nucleotides are TGTGCCAGCAGCCAAGGAGAGCGGGGGGGCGCCGGGGAGCTGTTTTTT. The full variable domain, its missing parts supplied by reference TRBV3-1 and TRBJ2-2, is DTAVSQTPKYLVTQMGNDKSIKCEQNLGHDTMYWYKQDSKKFLKIMFSYNNKELIINETVPNRFSPKSPDKAHLNLHINSLELGDSAVYFCASSQGERGGAGELFFGEGSRLTVL.

This clonotype was seen repeatedly, ten times or more. V is TRBV7-2 and J is TRBJ1-4; TRBD1 is a possible D gene (5 bases). This CDR3 contains 16 residues. V was shortened by 2 bases and J by 6 bases, with 16 bases between the two germline ends. Per germline, CDR1 SGHTA and CDR2 FQGNSA. The CDR3, as DNA: TGTGCCAGCAGCTTAAATGGGGGACGCCGGGATGAAAAACTGTTTTTT. Protein product: CASSLNGGRRDEKLFF.

V is TRBV6-5 and J is TRBJ2-7, with 10 bases that match TRBD1. CDR1 MNHEY and CDR2 SVGAGI come from the germline V gene. With V trimmed by 5 bases and J by 5 bases, 9 bases remained unmatched. CDR3 length equals 15 residues. The CDR3 DNA is TGTGCCAGCAGTCCAGGACAGGGGGTAGATCACGAGCAGTACTTC. Protein sequence: CASSPGQGVDHEQYF.

The chain carries TRBV11-3 and TRBJ2-1; TRBD1 matches at 7 bases. The V segment lost 5 bases and the J segment 9 bases; nucleotides outside the gene matches: 7. Germline V lookup: CDR1 SGHNT, CDR2 YENEEA. The CDR3 is made up of 13 amino acids. Here the CDR3 reads CASSALTGSEQFF. The CDR3 DNA reads TGTGCCAGCAGCGCATTGACAGGGTCTGAGCAGTTCTTC.

The table lists this clonotype with a few counts. The CDR3 bases are TGTGCCAGCAAGAACAGGGTCAGGGGGAACACTGAAGCTTTCTTT. This sequence encodes CASKNRVRGNTEAFF. The chain carries TRBV11-2 and TRBJ1-1, with D perhaps TRBD1 (6 bases). V lost 7 bases and J lost 1, with 16 bases in between. This CDR3 contains 15 residues. Germline V gives CDR1 SGHAT, CDR2 FQNNGV.

Ten or more counts support this clonotype. The chain is built from TRBV6-6 and TRBJ2-7; D perhaps matches TRBD1 (5 bases). Germline CDR1 is MNHNY and CDR2 is SVGAGI (reference sequence). V was trimmed by 0 bases and J by 3 bases, leaving 12 bases between them. The CDR3 runs to 15 residues. This chain's CDR3 is CASSYSARVVYEQYF. CDR3 DNA: TGTGCCAGCAGTTACTCGGCCAGGGTTGTCTACGAGCAGTACTTC.

This clonotype has at least ten counts. The chain couples TRBV28 to TRBJ2-3, with 11 bases identical to TRBD2. The CDR3 totals 16 residues. V lost 3 bases, J lost 6 bases, and 8 bases stayed unmatched. Germline values: CDR1 MDHEN, CDR2 SYDVKM. The CDR3 region has the DNA TGTGCCAGCAGTTTCAGGGCTAGCGGGGGGAGGGATACGCAGTATTTT. Its translation is CASSFRASGGRDTQYF.